The rows below give T cell receptor beta chains drawn from one sample of a study of cytomegalovirus exposure and HLA in healthy donors. TCRdb's copy holds only in-frame clones and misses some; the assay was immunoSEQ multiplex PCR. This sample has 100,000 or so clones; more than 75% occur once, and the top ten carry around 12%. Sequencing used PBMCs. Receptors were obtained from a woman in her 40s in good health and CMV-seropositive. The CDR3 runs from the conserved cysteine through the conserved F or W. A D gene is named only where the DNA matches it firmly. Size tells how often a clone was seen (once, few, many) or the class of an expanded clone, and some rows leave it out.

CDR3nt: TGCGCCAGCAGCCTCCGGGACACCAACGATGAGCAGTTCTTC
CDR3aa: CASSLRDTNDEQFF
len: 14
v_gene: TRBV5-1
j_gene: TRBJ2-1
d_gene: -
abundance: -

CDR3nt: TGCGCCAGCAGCTTGGTCAGTAGCATGGGGAACACTGAAGCTTTCTTT
CDR3aa: CASSLVSSMGNTEAFF
len: 16
v_gene: TRBV5-1
j_gene: TRBJ1-1
d_gene: -
abundance: many

CDR3nt: TGCGCCAGCAGCCGAACAGGGCTGAACACTGAAGCTTTCTTT
CDR3aa: CASSRTGLNTEAFF
len: 14
v_gene: TRBV5-1
j_gene: TRBJ1-1
d_gene: -
abundance: -

CDR3nt: TGTGCCAGCAGCCTCGGCAGGTTCTATGGCTACACCTTC
CDR3aa: CASSLGRFYGYTF
len: 13
v_gene: TRBV6-1
j_gene: TRBJ1-2
d_gene: -
abundance: -

CDR3nt: TGTGCCAGCAGCCTAATTGGGGTTAGCGTTCCAGATACGCAGTATTTT
CDR3aa: CASSLIGVSVPDTQYF
len: 16
v_gene: TRBV9
j_gene: TRBJ2-3
d_gene: -
abundance: -

CDR3nt: TGTGCCAGCAGCTTGGACCGGGAAGAGGTAACCGAGCAGTACTTC
CDR3aa: CASSLDREEVTEQYF
len: 15
v_gene: TRBV5-6
j_gene: TRBJ2-7
d_gene: -
abundance: -

CDR3nt: TGTGCCAGCAGCCCCGGGACAGACAATCAGCCCCAGCATTTT
CDR3aa: CASSPGTDNQPQHF
len: 14
v_gene: TRBV6-1
j_gene: TRBJ1-5
d_gene: TRBD1
abundance: -

CDR3nt: TGTGCCAGCAGGCTCACTAGCCTCCACGCGAACACCGGGGAGCTGTTTTTT
CDR3aa: CASRLTSLHANTGELFF
len: 17
v_gene: TRBV7-9
j_gene: TRBJ2-2
d_gene: -
abundance: -

CDR3nt: TGCGCCAGCAGCCCACCGTGGGGACTAGCTCTCACAGATACGCAGTATTTT
CDR3aa: CASSPPWGLALTDTQYF
len: 17
v_gene: TRBV4-1
j_gene: TRBJ2-3
d_gene: TRBD2
abundance: once

CDR3nt: TGTGCTAGCAGCTTAGTAGATAGCAATCAGCCCCAGCATTTT
CDR3aa: CASSLVDSNQPQHF
len: 14
v_gene: TRBV7-7
j_gene: TRBJ1-5
d_gene: -
abundance: -

CDR3nt: TGTGCCAGCAGACGGGAGGGGGGGCCCCAGCATTTT
CDR3aa: CASRREGGPQHF
len: 12
v_gene: TRBV2
j_gene: TRBJ1-5
d_gene: -
abundance: -

CDR3nt: TGCGCCAGCAGCTTGGAATTGATGGCCAGCACAGATACGCAGTATTTT
CDR3aa: CASSLELMASTDTQYF
len: 16
v_gene: TRBV5-1
j_gene: TRBJ2-3
d_gene: -
abundance: -

CDR3nt: TGTGCCAGTAGTCCCGGGACTAGCGGGATTTCTACAGATACGCAGTATTTT
CDR3aa: CASSPGTSGISTDTQYF
len: 17
v_gene: TRBV19
j_gene: TRBJ2-3
d_gene: TRBD2
abundance: -

CDR3nt: TGTGCCAGCAGTTACGGGTCAGGGCAAGAGACCCAGTACTTC
CDR3aa: CASSYGSGQETQYF
len: 14
v_gene: TRBV6-5
j_gene: TRBJ2-5
d_gene: -
abundance: -

CDR3nt: TGTGCCAGCAGCCCCGGGACAGGGGGCCGAGTCGGTTCACCCCTCCACTTT
CDR3aa: CASSPGTGGRVGSPLHF
len: 17
v_gene: TRBV5-4
j_gene: TRBJ1-6
d_gene: TRBD1
abundance: few

CDR3nt: TGTGCTAGTGGTACCGGGACAGGAAACTACGAGCAGTACTTC
CDR3aa: CASGTGTGNYEQYF
len: 14
v_gene: TRBV12-5
j_gene: TRBJ2-7
d_gene: TRBD1
abundance: -

CDR3nt: TGCGCCAGCAGCATGCGGGGGACTAATGAAAAACTGTTTTTT
CDR3aa: CASSMRGTNEKLFF
len: 14
v_gene: TRBV5-1
j_gene: TRBJ1-4
d_gene: -
abundance: -

CDR3nt: TGTGCCAGCAGCGTAGCTACGGGAGGAGAGACCCAGTACTTC
CDR3aa: CASSVATGGETQYF
len: 14
v_gene: TRBV9
j_gene: TRBJ2-5
d_gene: TRBD2
abundance: few

CDR3nt: TGTGCCAGCAGCTTAGGGGCAGGCATCTATGGCTACACCTTC
CDR3aa: CASSLGAGIYGYTF
len: 14
v_gene: TRBV7-9
j_gene: TRBJ1-2
d_gene: -
abundance: -

CDR3nt: TGTGCCAGCAGCTTAGATGCGACACCGAATCAGCCCCAGCATTTT
CDR3aa: CASSLDATPNQPQHF
len: 15
v_gene: TRBV11-2
j_gene: TRBJ1-5
d_gene: -
abundance: -

CDR3nt: TGTGCCAGCAGCCACGGCACTGAAGCTTTCTTT
CDR3aa: CASSHGTEAFF
len: 11
v_gene: TRBV6-5
j_gene: TRBJ1-1
d_gene: -
abundance: once

CDR3nt: TGTGCCACCAGCAGAGATCCCGGCTCCTATAATTCACCCCTCCACTTT
CDR3aa: CATSRDPGSYNSPLHF
len: 16
v_gene: TRBV15
j_gene: TRBJ1-6
d_gene: -
abundance: few

CDR3nt: TGCGCCAGCAGCGCCGGGGACAGCAACACCGGGGAGCTGTTTTTT
CDR3aa: CASSAGDSNTGELFF
len: 15
v_gene: TRBV5-1
j_gene: TRBJ2-2
d_gene: TRBD1
abundance: -

CDR3nt: TGTGCCTGGAGGGGTGAGGGCGGGGGTGCCAAAAACATTCAGTACTTC
CDR3aa: CAWRGEGGGAKNIQYF
len: 16
v_gene: TRBV30
j_gene: TRBJ2-4
d_gene: TRBD2
abundance: -

CDR3nt: TGTGCCAGCAGTGGGGGGACTAGCGGGGGACTGGAGCAGTTCTTC
CDR3aa: CASSGGTSGGLEQFF
len: 15
v_gene: TRBV6-1
j_gene: TRBJ2-1
d_gene: TRBD2
abundance: -

CDR3nt: TGTGCCAGCAGTGGGGACAGGGGAAATCAGCCCCAGCATTTT
CDR3aa: CASSGDRGNQPQHF
len: 14
v_gene: TRBV2
j_gene: TRBJ1-5
d_gene: TRBD1
abundance: few